The 15 T cell receptor beta chains listed next were all sequenced from one sample in a study of cytomegalovirus exposure and HLA in healthy donors. The PCR was carried out with 60 Vbeta primers and 13 Jbeta primers. Sequencing was performed with immunoSEQ multiplex PCR; in TCRdb, only in-frame clones are kept and a portion is missing. The top ten hold 2% to 2.5% of the sample, which has roughly 100,000 clones, approximately 82% seen once. The sample taken for sequencing was PBMCs. These receptors were collected from a man aged 35-49 years in good health and CMV-seronegative.

A single count supports this clone. This sequence joins TRBV5-6 and TRBJ2-7, with D possibly being TRBD1 (6 bases). Trimming shortened V by 4 bases and J by 0 bases, and 8 bases separated the two germline ends. Germline values: CDR1 SGHDT, CDR2 YYEEEE. There are 13 residues in the CDR3. The CDR3 region is CASSPRGSYEQYF. The CDR3 DNA sequence: TGTGCCAGCAGCCCCAGGGGCTCCTACGAGCAGTACTTC.

V is TRBV27 and J is TRBJ1-1; weak D call: TRBD1 (6 bases). The germline V and J ends were trimmed by 0 bases and 5 bases, with 13 bases remaining between them. The CDR3 spans 15 residues. Germline CDR1 reads MNHEY; CDR2 reads SMNVEV (reference sequence). The CDR3 DNA reads as TGTGCCAGCAGTTTATCGAGGGGAGGGGGGACTGAAGCTTTCTTT. Protein: CASSLSRGGGTEAFF.

This clone showed up just a few times. The chain has TRBV7-8 and TRBJ1-2; D possibly corresponds to TRBD1 (6 bases). V was clipped by 1 base and J by 2 bases, with 11 bases between them. The V gene's germline CDR1 is SGHVS and CDR2 FQNEAQ. The CDR3 totals 15 residues. CDR3 sequence: CASSLEQGVNYGYTF. As DNA, the CDR3 is TGTGCCAGCAGCTTAGAACAGGGTGTAAACTATGGCTACACCTTC.

The CDR3 protein is CASRIWGGTDTQYF. CDR3 coding DNA: TGTGCCAGCAGGATTTGGGGGGGGACAGATACGCAGTATTTT. This chain links TRBV27 with TRBJ2-3, with 7 bases matching TRBD2. The junction had 6 bases not matched to a gene; V was cut back by 6 bases and J by 3 bases. The CDR3 loop spans 14 amino acids. Germline assignment: CDR1 MNHEY and CDR2 SMNVEV (reference sequence).

This clone was counted between two and nine times. CDR3 in DNA: TGTGCCAGCAGCGGGAATTCGCACACTGAAGCTTTCTTT. It codes for CASSGNSHTEAFF. This sequence joins TRBV6-6 and TRBJ1-1; D ambiguous. Deletions cut 6 bases from V and 3 bases from J, with 11 bases between. Per germline, CDR1 MNHNY and CDR2 SVGAGI (reference sequence). The CDR3 spans 13 residues.

The J gene is TRBJ2-3, the V gene TRBV2; possibly TRBD2 for D (6 bases). The V end was cut by 8 bases, the J end by 2 bases, with 17 bases between. The CDR3 has 15 amino acids. Germline CDR1 reads SNHLY; CDR2 reads FYNNEI. The DNA for the CDR3 is TGTGCCAGCGTGGGGCGGGAAGAATTCACAGATACGCAGTATTTT. It is translated as CASVGREEFTDTQYF.

This clone was recorded a few times. Other DNA variants within this sample encode the same CDR3. This chain links TRBV19 with TRBJ1-2; weak D call: TRBD1 (5 bases). Trimming removed 3 bases at V and 2 bases at J, with 10 bases between. Germline assignment: CDR1 LNHDA and CDR2 SQIVND (reference sequence). The CDR3 is made up of 14 amino acids. CDR3 in DNA: TGTGCCAGTAGTATCCCAGGGATCAACTATGGCTACACCTTC. Its translation is CASSIPGINYGYTF.

A few counts support this clone. The chain joins TRBV7-9 to TRBJ1-1; the D is unclear. Germline CDR1 SEHNR, CDR2 FQNEAQ (reference sequence). This CDR3 comprises 12 residues. Trimming removed 5 bases from V and 5 bases from J, with 9 bases in between. The CDR3 loop is CASSKSLTEAFF. The CDR3 bases are TGTGCCAGCAGCAAATCCCTTACTGAAGCTTTCTTT. The entire variable domain, with the rest obtained from reference TRBV7-9 and TRBJ1-1, is as follows: DTGVSQNPRHKITKRGQNVTFRCDPISEHNRLYWYRQTLGQGPEFLTYFQNEAQLEKSRLLSDRFSAERPKGSFSTLEIQRTEQGDSAMYLCASSKSLTEAFFGQGTRLTVV.

CDR3 sequence reads: CASSERLAGNNEQFF. The DNA of the CDR3 is TGTGCCAGCAGTGAACGACTAGCGGGGAACAATGAGCAGTTCTTC. J is TRBJ2-1 and V is TRBV2; TRBD2 aligns across 11 bases. Per germline, CDR1 SNHLY and CDR2 FYNNEI. The trim removed 2 bases at V and 5 bases at J, leaving 2 bases unmatched. CDR3 size: 15 residues. The whole variable domain, filled in from reference TRBV2 and TRBJ2-1, reads EPEVTQTPSHQVTQMGQEVILRCVPISNHLYFYWYRQILGQKVEFLVSFYNNEISEKSEIFDDQFSVERPDGSNFTLKIRSTKLEDSAMYFCASSERLAGNNEQFFGPGTRLTVL.

The rearrangement joins TRBV6-6 to TRBJ1-2; 8 bases map to TRBD1. With V trimmed by 6 bases and J by 7 bases, 10 bases remained unmatched. The CDR3 covers 14 residues. Per the germline V gene, CDR1 is MNHNY and CDR2 is SVGAGI (reference sequence). The CDR3 spells CASRPDRDFAGYTF. For the CDR3, the DNA is TGTGCCAGCAGACCGGACAGGGACTTTGCTGGCTACACCTTC.

In this sample, this clone turned up a few times. The CDR3 here is CASSPLPAQGARNEQYF. CDR3 nucleotide sequence: TGTGCCAGCTCACCACTCCCCGCCCAGGGGGCTAGGAACGAGCAGTACTTC. V and J are TRBV18 and TRBJ2-7, with TRBD1 matching 8 bases. The V gene end was trimmed by 1 base and the J gene end by 5 bases; junction bases not matched to a gene: 13. CDR1 and CDR2 (germline): KGHSH, LQKENI. The CDR3 length is 17 residues.

This clone was counted a single time. J is TRBJ2-7 and V is TRBV6-5, with D uncertain. This CDR3 has 13 amino acids. The germline V gene encodes CDR1 MNHEY and CDR2 SVGAGI. Trimming removed 2 bases at V and 3 bases at J, with 8 bases between. The CDR3 sequence: CASSYIPGYEQYF. Here the CDR3 DNA reads TGTGCCAGCAGTTACATCCCGGGCTACGAGCAGTACTTC.

The table lists this clone with a few counts. The chain combines TRBV19 with TRBJ1-1; perhaps TRBD1 as D (5 bases). The germline V and J ends were trimmed by 2 bases and 6 bases, with 10 bases remaining between them. CDR1 and CDR2 from the germline V gene are LNHDA and SQIVND (reference sequence). This CDR3 spans 13 amino acids. In nucleotides, the CDR3 is TGTGCCAGTAGTATACGGGGGGAGGCTGAAGCTTTCTTT. Translated, it gives CASSIRGEAEAFF. Filled out from reference TRBV19 and TRBJ1-1, the complete variable domain reads DGGITQSPKYLFRKEGQNVTLSCEQNLNHDAMYWYRQDPGQGLRLIYYSQIVNDFQKGDIAEGYSVSREKKESFPLTVTSAQKNPTAFYLCASSIRGEAEAFFGQGTRLTVV.

The chain employs TRBV6-6 and TRBJ1-2; TRBD1 might be the D (6 bases). The germline V and J ends were trimmed by 5 bases and 5 bases, with 15 bases remaining between them. This CDR3 has 14 residues. CDR1 is MNHNY, CDR2 SVGAGI, per germline (reference sequence). CDR3 protein: CASSGIGTKYGYTF. In nucleotides, the CDR3 is TGTGCCAGCAGTGGGATCGGGACAAAGTATGGCTACACCTTC.

V gene TRBV7-9 combines with J gene TRBJ2-2; 11 nucleotides agree with TRBD1. Per the germline V gene, CDR1 is SEHNR and CDR2 is FQNEAQ (reference sequence). The CDR3 loop spans 16 amino acids. The V and J ends lost 4 bases and 3 bases, in that order; junction bases with no gene match: 4. CDR3 loop: CASSSRTGGDTGELFF. CDR3 DNA: TGTGCCAGCAGCTCCCGGACAGGGGGCGACACCGGGGAGCTGTTTTTT.